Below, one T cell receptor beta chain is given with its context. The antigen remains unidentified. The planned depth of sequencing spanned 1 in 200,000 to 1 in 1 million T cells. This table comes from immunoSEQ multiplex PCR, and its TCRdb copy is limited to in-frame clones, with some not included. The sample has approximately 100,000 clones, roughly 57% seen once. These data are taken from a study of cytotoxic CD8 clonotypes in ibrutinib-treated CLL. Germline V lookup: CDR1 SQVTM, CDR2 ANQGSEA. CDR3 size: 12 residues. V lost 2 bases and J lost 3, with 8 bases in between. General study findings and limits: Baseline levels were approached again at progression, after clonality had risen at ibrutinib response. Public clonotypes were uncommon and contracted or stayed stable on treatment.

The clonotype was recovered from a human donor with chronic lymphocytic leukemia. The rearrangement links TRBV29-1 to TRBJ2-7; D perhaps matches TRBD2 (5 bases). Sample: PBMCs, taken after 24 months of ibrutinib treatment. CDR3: CSVERDHYEQYF. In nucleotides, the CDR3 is TGCAGCGTTGAACGGGATCACTACGAGCAGTACTTC.